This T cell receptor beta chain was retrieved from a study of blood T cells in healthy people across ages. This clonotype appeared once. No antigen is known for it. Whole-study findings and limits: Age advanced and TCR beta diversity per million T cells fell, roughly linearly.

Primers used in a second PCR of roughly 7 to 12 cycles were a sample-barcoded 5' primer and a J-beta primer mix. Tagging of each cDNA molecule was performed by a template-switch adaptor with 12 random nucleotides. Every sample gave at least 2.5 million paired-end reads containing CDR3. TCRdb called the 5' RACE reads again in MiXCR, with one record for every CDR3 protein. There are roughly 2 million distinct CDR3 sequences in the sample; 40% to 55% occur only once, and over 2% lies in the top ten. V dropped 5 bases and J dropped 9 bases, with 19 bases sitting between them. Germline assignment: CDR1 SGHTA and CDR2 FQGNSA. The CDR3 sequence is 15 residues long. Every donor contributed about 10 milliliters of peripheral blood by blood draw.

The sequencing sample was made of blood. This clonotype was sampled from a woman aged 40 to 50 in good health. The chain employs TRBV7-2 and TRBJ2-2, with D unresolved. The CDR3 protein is CASSRFEDHHRELFF. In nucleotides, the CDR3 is TGTGCCAGCAGCCGCTTTGAGGACCACCACCGGGAGCTGTTTTTT. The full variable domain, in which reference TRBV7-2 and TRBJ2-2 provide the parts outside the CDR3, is GAGVSQSPSNKVTEKGKDVELRCDPISGHTALYWYRQSLGQGLEFLIYFQGNSAPDKSGLPSDRFSAERTGGSVSTLTIQRTQQEDSAVYLCASSRFEDHHRELFFGEGSRLTVL.